This T cell receptor beta chain stems from a study of regulatory T cells in long-lasting Graves disease (dated by TCRdb to the early 2020s). Study-wide context: Patients with newly diagnosed Graves' disease had been on antithyroid drugs for under 3 months. A total of 33 samples underwent TCR sequencing, from about 13 patients with persistent Graves' disease and roughly 20 patients with newly diagnosed Graves' disease. Patients with persistent Graves' disease were compared with patients with newly diagnosed Graves' disease using TCR sequencing and RNA sequencing of peripheral blood. The study was conducted in China and was registered as a clinical trial.

Overall results and qualifications from the work: The authors noted that the small sample size was a limitation that may lower accuracy. More public clonotypes were shared among persistent patients (under 3,000) than among newly diagnosed patients (roughly 1,000). Sequencing and analysis were limited to the TCR beta chain. The study examined only peripheral blood because the primary lesion, thyroid tissue, could not be accessed. Persistent Graves' disease patients showed lower TCR Shannon entropy and fewer highly expanded clones than newly diagnosed patients, suggesting clonal expansion. Preferential use of TRBV28, TRBJ1-2 and TRBJ2-5 was observed in persistent disease, whereas TRBV20-1 and TRBJ2-1 were favored in newly diagnosed disease.

The time point tag for this specimen amounts to: newly diagnosed GD, antithyroid drugs for less than 3 months. RNA was extracted from PBMCs in TRIzol for both TCR sequencing and RNA sequencing. The diagnosis of Graves' disease followed American Thyroid Association guidelines. Patients for the study were recruited at an endocrinology department in Xi'an, China. Each patient gave roughly 10 milliliters of peripheral blood, collected in an EDTA anticoagulant tube. PBMCs were isolated by Ficoll Paque Plus density gradient separation without further T cell sorting. An Agilent 2100 Bioanalyzer and agarose gel were used to check RNA quality, and a NanoDrop 2000 was used to measure RNA concentration. From the germline V gene (reference sequence), CDR1 is LGHDT and CDR2 is YNNKEL. The CDR3 contains 12 residues, cysteine and phenylalanine counted. Only the CDR3 DNA stays, 36 bases, in frame from base 1. Trimming at the junction amounts to 3 bases on V and 8 bases on J, and the germline ends lie 7 bases apart.

In the case of this clonotype: What antigen it recognizes has not been identified. Base-call qualities are not available, and no considerably larger clone is one nucleotide away.

Receptor libraries were prepared by multiplex PCR. Sequencing took place on an Illumina HiSeq 4000. To build TCR beta libraries, CDR3 regions were amplified by Arm-PCR using iRepertoire HTBI primers. Before sequencing, the PCR products underwent gel purification. In the paper's pipeline: Across samples, roughly 60 TRBV and 13 to 15 TRBJ segments were identified and used for gene usage analysis of CDR3 amino acid clonotypes. COPE and FqMerger were used to merge the filtered high-quality paired reads into contigs. Contigs were aligned with BLAST to IMGT TRBV, TRBD and TRBJ reference genes, and CDR3 was defined per IMGT. Clonotypes above 0.1% frequency were classified as highly expanded clones. Shannon entropy served as the measure of repertoire diversity, while the Gini coefficient captured V-J evenness. A clonotype was considered public if more than one individual shared it. In-frame beta chains were kept once TCRdb had trimmed the public reads at Q25 with fastp and called clones with MiXCR. Each CDR3 protein appears once, grouped with its most common genes and DNA. Clone size and V and J calls follow TCRdb, not the original study. The sample records roughly 440,000 distinct CDR3 sequences, about 15% of which are singletons. The ten largest account for approximately 22% of the sample.

These data are also associated with another study on T cells in Graves' hyperthyroidism and ophthalmopathy. Per that second paper: Stable Graves' hyperthyroidism was defined as no progression to ophthalmopathy during 18 months of follow-up. Hyperthyroidism patients were aged 18 to 65 years and newly diagnosed, with disease duration of less than 2 months. Any patient with an uncontrolled infection, another autoimmune disease, pregnancy or lactation was excluded. Diagnoses were based on clinical symptoms, serum thyroxine and TRAb, thyroid ultrasound and orbital computed tomography. For the first round of RT-PCR on the TCR CDR3, the HTBI primer set was used together with the Qiagen OneStep RT-PCR kit. Blood samples also contained most of the expanded thyroid clonotypes (frequency above 0.001), which suggests that blood repertoires may reflect thyroid immune responses. In cross-validation, a model built on a 13 V-J signature told ophthalmopathy apart from stable hyperthyroidism with 85% to 90% sensitivity and roughly 82% specificity, and in testing the same model reached 80%/75%. During validation, the model predicted progression to ophthalmopathy a median of approximately 6.5 months ahead of onset, with approximately 70% sensitivity and roughly 72% specificity. TCR V-J signatures able to tell the groups apart were searched for in a discovery cohort of more than 90 patients, of whom around 43 had Graves' ophthalmopathy and 55 to 65 had stable Graves' hyperthyroidism. Prospective prediction of ophthalmopathy was tested in an independent validation cohort of 18 to 20 hyperthyroidism patients and 15 to 17 patients who later progressed to ophthalmopathy. The approximately 100 discovery patients were divided at random into training and test sets in a 7:3 ratio. Thyroid tissue and blood T-cell repertoires from six Graves' hyperthyroidism patients were also compared in the study. Following sampling, methimazole starting at 30 mg daily was given to hyperthyroidism patients, and high-dose intravenous methylprednisolone was given to ophthalmopathy patients. The libraries were constructed in a second round of multiplex PCR and then size-selected and purified. Libraries were sequenced paired-end with 100 bp reads on an Illumina HiSeq2000. SOAPnuke was used to process the raw data, with reads discarded if the reads contained adapters or uncalled bases, had a mean Phred below 15, or lacked an exact constant-primer or identifier match. High-quality paired reads were merged with COPE v1.2.5, and unique nucleotide sequences were defined as clonotypes. MiTCR v1.1 was used to align clonotypes to the IMGT TRBV, TRBD and TRBJ reference segments. Only V-J combinations with frequency above 0.0001, covering 98% to 99.2% of repertoires, were analysed. The TCS score was defined as the ratio of F50 (clonal expansion) to E x V (chaos), calculated using BLOSUM62-based TCRdist between CDR3 peptides within each V-J. Welch's t-statistics and random forest reduced fewer than 550 V-J features to about 12, which were used in a naive Bayes classifier (R e1071). Sample size was not statistically predetermined, and investigators were not blinded to group allocation. The paper describes TCR Vbeta CDR3 sequencing of 140 or so peripheral blood samples, made up of roughly 45 ophthalmopathy patients, some 80 hyperthyroidism patients and roughly 17 progressor patients.

Recombination connected TRBV3-1 to TRBJ1-4; no D gene can be assigned with confidence. This receptor was taken from a woman between 18 and 30 years old with Graves disease. Donor details come from another sample of the same person, matched by shared clones. The sample consisted of peripheral blood mononuclear cells (PBMCs), taken at new diagnosis, from a patient treated with antithyroid drugs. The CDR3 protein sequence reads: CASSQMEEKLFF. Here is the DNA: TGTGCCAGCAGCCAGATGGAGGAAAAACTGTTTTTT.